Following are 21 T cell receptor beta chains from one sample sequenced in a study of blood T cell repertoires in COVID-19. TCRdb's copy holds only in-frame clones and misses some; the assay was immunoSEQ multiplex PCR. The table lists fewer than 400,000 clones, around 85% of them singletons. Sequencing used PBMCs or T cells enriched from blood (not recorded which). All receptors come from a woman aged 30 to 39 who had been exposed to COVID-19.

The V call is TRBV27, the J call TRBJ2-3; D may be TRBD1 (6 bases). The CDR3 consists of 15 residues. Germline CDR1 MNHEY, CDR2 SMNVEV (reference sequence). V gave up 5 bases and J gave up 5 bases, with 17 bases separating them. The CDR3 region has the DNA TGTGCCAGCAGTGTAGGACAGTACACCGGAGATACGCAGTATTTT. Its protein is CASSVGQYTGDTQYF.

The rearrangement joins TRBV19 to TRBJ1-2; D is possibly TRBD1 (6 bases). Trimming took off 6 bases at V and 4 bases at J, with 18 bases between the two ends. The V gene's germline CDR1 is LNHDA and CDR2 SQIVND (reference sequence). This CDR3 is built from 15 residues. The CDR3 coding sequence is TGTGCCAGTAGCGCTCTACAGGGCTCCCGCTATGGCTACACCTTC. Protein sequence: CASSALQGSRYGYTF.

The chain combines TRBV6-1 with TRBJ2-7; D might be TRBD2 (6 bases). Germline V gives CDR1 MNHNS, CDR2 SASEGT. Trimming left V 0 bases short and J 7 bases short, with 13 bases between. The CDR3 has 14 amino acids. The CDR3 reads CASSEARGGVEQYF. The CDR3 DNA follows: TGTGCCAGCAGTGAAGCGCGGGGAGGTGTTGAGCAGTACTTC.

V usage is TRBV12-3 or TRBV12-4 and J usage is TRBJ1-2, with a possible D match to TRBD1 (5 bases). Trimming removed 6 bases at V and 8 bases at J, with 13 bases between. The CDR3 extends over 12 amino acids. In DNA form, the CDR3 reads TGTGCCAGCAGGGTGGAAAGGGGAGGCTACACCTTC. This sequence encodes CASRVERGGYTF.

The chain uses TRBV5-6 and TRBJ2-7; the D is unclear. The CDR3 spans 12 residues. Between the trimmed V and J ends, which lost 0 bases and 5 bases, there was a span of 6 bases. Germline V gives CDR1 SGHDT, CDR2 YYEEEE. DNA of the CDR3: TGTGCCAGCAGCTTGGTCAGTAACGAGCAGTACTTC. It specifies CASSLVSNEQYF.

V is TRBV12-3 or TRBV12-4 and J is TRBJ1-6, with D uncertain. The CDR3 is 13 residues long. Trimming took off 6 bases at V and 10 bases at J, with 13 bases between the two ends. As DNA, the CDR3 is TGTGCCAGCAGAAATGTGTCGTTCTCACCCCTCCACTTT. Amino acid sequence: CASRNVSFSPLHF.

The chain uses TRBV4-1 and TRBJ1-2, with a weak D call TRBD1 (5 bases). CDR3 size: 15 residues. The V gene's germline CDR1 is MGHRA and CDR2 YSYEKL. V was clipped by 3 bases and J by 8 bases, with 19 bases between them. This chain's CDR3 is CASSHPRTVRGGYTF. CDR3 nucleotides: TGCGCCAGCAGCCATCCCCGGACTGTCCGGGGGGGCTACACCTTC.

The rearrangement joins TRBV6-5 to TRBJ2-3; 11 nucleotides agree with TRBD2. V shed 8 bases, J shed 1 base, and the junction held 2 bases outside the gene matches. The CDR3 runs to 14 residues. Germline CDR1 is MNHEY and CDR2 is SVGAGI. In DNA form, the CDR3 reads TGTGCCAGCTCGACTAGCGGGGGCACAGATACGCAGTATTTT. Translated, it gives CASSTSGGTDTQYF.

The chain recombines TRBV7-2 with TRBJ2-1; 14 nucleotides agree with TRBD2. CDR1 and CDR2 from the germline V gene are SGHTA and FQGNSA. The J segment lost 0 bases and the V segment lost 0 bases, leaving 4 bases of the junction unmatched. CDR3 length: 19 amino acids. For the CDR3, the DNA is TGTGCCAGCAGCTTAGCGCGGACTAGCGGGGGGAGCTCCTACAATGAGCAGTTCTTC. This gives the protein CASSLARTSGGSSYNEQFF.

This clone was seen just once. The chain carries TRBV13 and TRBJ1-2; D possibly corresponds to TRBD1 (5 bases). This CDR3 region has 14 residues. Germline-derived CDR1 and CDR2 are PRHDT and FYEKMQ (reference sequence). Trimming removed 0 bases at V and 8 bases at J, with 13 bases between. Here the CDR3 reads CASSLGQAQGGYTF. CDR3 sequence (DNA): TGTGCCAGCAGCTTAGGACAGGCCCAAGGAGGCTACACCTTC.

V is TRBV7-2 and J is TRBJ2-1, with 12 nucleotides matching TRBD2. The CDR3 is 16 amino acids. J was trimmed by 6 bases and V by 0 bases; bases with no gene match: 3. Germline V gives CDR1 SGHTA, CDR2 FQGNSA. Here the CDR3 DNA reads TGTGCCAGCAGCTTAGCCCCTAGCGGGAGGGCCAATGAGCAGTTCTTC. Translating gives CASSLAPSGRANEQFF.

The chain uses TRBV5-5 and TRBJ2-7; 7 nucleotides agree with TRBD1. CDR1 and CDR2 from the germline V gene are SGHKS and YYEKEE (reference sequence). V dropped 4 bases and J dropped 2; count of bases not matched to a gene: 9. The CDR3 extends over 15 amino acids. Here the CDR3 DNA reads TGTGCCAGCAGCCCCTGGACAGGAAGGCCCTACGAGCAGTACTTC. As protein: CASSPWTGRPYEQYF.

This chain uses TRBV7-2 with TRBJ2-1; the match to TRBD2 covers 7 bases. The CDR3 sequence is 15 residues long. V was pared by 2 bases and J by 5 bases, with 6 bases of the junction left unmatched. Per germline, CDR1 SGHTA and CDR2 FQGNSA. DNA for the CDR3: TGTGCCAGCAGCTTACGGCGGGAGAGACACAATGAGCAGTTCTTC. Translation gives CASSLRRERHNEQFF.

The chain has TRBV5-1 and TRBJ2-7; a weak D match, TRBD1 (6 bases). Germline V CDR1 and CDR2: SGHRS, YFSETQ. The CDR3 runs 16 residues. Between the trimmed V and J ends, which lost 0 bases and 0 bases, there was a span of 13 bases. The CDR3, as DNA: TGCGCCAGCAGCTTGGAAGGACAGCACAGCTCCTACGAGCAGTACTTC. This translates into CASSLEGQHSSYEQYF.

This clone was picked up one time. The chain is built from TRBV5-6 and TRBJ1-5; 10 bases match TRBD1. Germline CDR1 SGHDT, CDR2 YYEEEE. The V segment lost 4 bases and the J segment 5 bases; nucleotides outside the gene matches: 3. The CDR3 covers 14 residues. The CDR3: CASSRDRGDQPQHF. Written as DNA, the CDR3 is TGTGCCAGCAGCAGGGACAGGGGAGATCAGCCCCAGCATTTT.

The V gene is TRBV12-3 or TRBV12-4, the J gene TRBJ1-3, with D tentatively TRBD1 (6 bases). CDR3 size: 12 residues. Trimming took 3 bases from V and 9 from J, leaving 9 bases between them. CDR3 sequence reads: CASSFQGLTIYF. CDR3 DNA sequence: TGTGCCAGCAGTTTCCAGGGGCTCACCATATATTTT.

The genes are TRBV30 and TRBJ2-1; 11 bases fit TRBD2. Per the germline V gene, CDR1 is GTSNPN and CDR2 is SVGIG (reference sequence). The CDR3 consists of 19 residues. The V segment lost 1 base and the J segment 0 bases; nucleotides outside the gene matches: 11. Here the CDR3 reads CAWSERTSGPGSSYNEQFF. The CDR3 DNA reads as TGTGCCTGGAGTGAAAGGACTAGCGGGCCGGGGAGCTCCTACAATGAGCAGTTCTTC.

The chain uses TRBV7-6 and TRBJ1-1; the D is unclear. CDR3 length: 14 amino acids. With 3 bases removed from V and 4 bases from J, the gap between germline ends came to 12 bases. Germline assignment: CDR1 SGHVS and CDR2 FNYEAQ. CDR3 in amino acids: CASSFGVPSTEAFF. CDR3 nucleotides: TGTGCCAGCAGCTTTGGTGTCCCTAGCACTGAAGCTTTCTTT.

This clone was detected only once. The chain recombines TRBV27 with TRBJ1-3, with D possibly matching TRBD1 (5 bases). Germline V gene lookup returns CDR1 MNHEY and CDR2 SMNVEV (reference sequence). V gave up 8 bases and J gave up 2 bases, with 13 bases separating them. CDR3 length equals 14 residues. Written as DNA, the CDR3 is TGTGCCAGCCGGGGCGGGACTCCTGGAAACACCATATATTTT. The encoded protein is CASRGGTPGNTIYF.

The chain is built from TRBV5-1 and TRBJ2-3; D call uncertain. In germline, CDR1 is SGHRS, CDR2 YFSETQ. Trimming stripped 0 bases from V and 5 bases from J, with 13 bases between. CDR3 size: 15 residues. CDR3 sequence (DNA): TGCGCCAGCAGCTTGGCCGGTCTGGAGAGAGATACGCAGTATTTT. It specifies CASSLAGLERDTQYF.

About this clone: This sample also contains other DNA sequences that code for the same CDR3. In DNA form, the CDR3 reads TGTGCCAGCAGCTTACAGGGCCGGGAGACCCAGTACTTC. Its protein product is CASSLQGRETQYF. J is TRBJ2-5 and V is TRBV7-2, with D maybe TRBD1 (5 bases). The CDR3 is made up of 13 amino acids. Germline V gene data show CDR1 as SGHTA and CDR2 as FQGNSA. Trimming shortened V by 2 bases and J by 5 bases, and 9 bases separated the two germline ends.